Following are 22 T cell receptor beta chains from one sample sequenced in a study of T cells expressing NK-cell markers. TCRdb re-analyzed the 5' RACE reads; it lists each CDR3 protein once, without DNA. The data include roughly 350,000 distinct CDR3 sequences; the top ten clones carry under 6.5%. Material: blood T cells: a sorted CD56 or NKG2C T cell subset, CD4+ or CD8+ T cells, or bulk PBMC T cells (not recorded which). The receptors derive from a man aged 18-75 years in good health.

The CDR3 protein is CASNPNRVEGTDTQYF. V gene TRBV12-3 or TRBV12-4 combines with J gene TRBJ2-3; TCRdb lists TRBD2, though no DNA is available to test this call. The CDR3 is made up of 16 amino acids.

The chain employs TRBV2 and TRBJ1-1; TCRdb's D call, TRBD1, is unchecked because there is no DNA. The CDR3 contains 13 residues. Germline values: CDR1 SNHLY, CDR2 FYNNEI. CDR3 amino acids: CASSRQENDVAFF. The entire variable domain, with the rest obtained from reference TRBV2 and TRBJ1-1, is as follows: EPEVTQTPSHQVTQMGQEVILRCVPISNHLYFYWYRQILGQKVEFLVSFYNNEISEKSEIFDDQFSVERPDGSNFTLKIRSTKLEDSAMYFCASSRQENDVAFFGQGTRLTVV.

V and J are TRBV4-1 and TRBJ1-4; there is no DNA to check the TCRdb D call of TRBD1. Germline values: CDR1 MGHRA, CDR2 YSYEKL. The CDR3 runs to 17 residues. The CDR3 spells CASSHSRSRRTNEKLFF.

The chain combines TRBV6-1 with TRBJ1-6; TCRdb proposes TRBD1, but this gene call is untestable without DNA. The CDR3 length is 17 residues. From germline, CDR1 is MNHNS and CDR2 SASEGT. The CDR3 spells CASSEAGGQITNSPLHF.

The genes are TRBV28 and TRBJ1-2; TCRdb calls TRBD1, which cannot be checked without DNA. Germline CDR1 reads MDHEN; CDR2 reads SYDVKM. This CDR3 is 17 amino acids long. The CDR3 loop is CASSLPGQGAHNYGYTF.

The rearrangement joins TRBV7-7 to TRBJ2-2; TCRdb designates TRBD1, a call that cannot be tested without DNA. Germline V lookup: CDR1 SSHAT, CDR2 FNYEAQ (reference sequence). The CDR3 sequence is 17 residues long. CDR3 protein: CASSLNPPGRGTGELFF.

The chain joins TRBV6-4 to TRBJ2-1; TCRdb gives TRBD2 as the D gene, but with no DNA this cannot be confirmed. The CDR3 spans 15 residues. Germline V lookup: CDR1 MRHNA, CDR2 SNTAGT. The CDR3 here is CASSFSGGNYNEQFF.

The CDR3 reads CASSLVSDNQPQHF. This sequence joins TRBV5-6 and TRBJ1-5. The CDR3 covers 14 residues. Germline V lookup: CDR1 SGHDT, CDR2 YYEEEE.

This chain's CDR3 is CASGSQGLKNTEAFF. The chain joins TRBV7-9 to TRBJ1-1; as DNA is missing, the TRBD1 call by TCRdb cannot be tested. CDR3 length: 15 residues. CDR1 and CDR2 from the germline V gene are SEHNR and FQNEAQ (reference sequence).

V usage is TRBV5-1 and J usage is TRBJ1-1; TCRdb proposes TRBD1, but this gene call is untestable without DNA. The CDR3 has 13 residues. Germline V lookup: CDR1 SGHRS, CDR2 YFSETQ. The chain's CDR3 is CASSATGGTEAFF.

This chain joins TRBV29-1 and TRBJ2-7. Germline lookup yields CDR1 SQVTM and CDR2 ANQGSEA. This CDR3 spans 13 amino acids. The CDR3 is CSVELAQNYEQYF.

The CDR3 is CASSRTEYNEQFF. The chain recombines TRBV18 with TRBJ2-1. Germline V gene sequence: CDR1 KGHSH, CDR2 LQKENI. This CDR3 region has 13 residues.

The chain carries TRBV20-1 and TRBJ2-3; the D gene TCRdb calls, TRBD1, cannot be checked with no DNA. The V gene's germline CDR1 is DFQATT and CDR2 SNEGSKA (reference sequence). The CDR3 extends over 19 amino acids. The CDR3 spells CSAILDRTSRVLWTDTQYF.

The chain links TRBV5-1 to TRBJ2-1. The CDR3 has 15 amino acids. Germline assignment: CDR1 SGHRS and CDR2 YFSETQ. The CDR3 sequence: CASSWGPNRWDEQFF.

This CDR3 reads CAVRDRGFEQYF. The V call is TRBV10-2, the J call TRBJ2-7; TCRdb proposes TRBD1, but this gene call is untestable without DNA. The CDR3 extends over 12 amino acids. Germline V gives CDR1 WSHSY, CDR2 SAAADI.

The CDR3 loop reads CASSGGTIAYEQYF. The chain couples TRBV5-1 to TRBJ2-7; TCRdb's D gene call, TRBD2, goes unchecked for lack of DNA. This CDR3 has 14 amino acids. Germline V gene sequence: CDR1 SGHRS, CDR2 YFSETQ.

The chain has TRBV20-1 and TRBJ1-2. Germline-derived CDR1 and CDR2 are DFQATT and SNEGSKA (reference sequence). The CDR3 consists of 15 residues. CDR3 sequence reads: CSAGGRGLSNYGYTF.

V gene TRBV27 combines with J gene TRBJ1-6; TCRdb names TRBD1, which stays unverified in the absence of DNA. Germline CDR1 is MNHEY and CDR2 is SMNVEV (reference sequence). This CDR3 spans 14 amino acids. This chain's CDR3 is CASSLLGRGSPLHF.

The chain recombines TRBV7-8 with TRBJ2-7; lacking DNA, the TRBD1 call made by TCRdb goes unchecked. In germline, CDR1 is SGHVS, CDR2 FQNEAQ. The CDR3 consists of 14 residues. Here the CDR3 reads CATGQGTKGYEQYF.

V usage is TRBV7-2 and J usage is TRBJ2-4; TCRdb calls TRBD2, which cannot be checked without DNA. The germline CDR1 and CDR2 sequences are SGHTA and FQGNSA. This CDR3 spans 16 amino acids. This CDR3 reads CASSFRGEGAKNIQYF.

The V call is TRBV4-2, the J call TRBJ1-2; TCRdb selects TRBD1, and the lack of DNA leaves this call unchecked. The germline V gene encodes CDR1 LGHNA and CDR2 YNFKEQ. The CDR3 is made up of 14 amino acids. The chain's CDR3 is CASSQGGSIRGYTF.

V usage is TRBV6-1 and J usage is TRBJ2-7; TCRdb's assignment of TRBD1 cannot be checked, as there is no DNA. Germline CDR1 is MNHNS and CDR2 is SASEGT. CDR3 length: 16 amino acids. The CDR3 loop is CASSLKGDAMPYEQYF.